The 17 T cell receptor beta chains listed next were all sequenced from one sample in a study of blood T cell repertoires in COVID-19. Clones were sequenced by immunoSEQ multiplex PCR, and TCRdb holds only the in-frame ones, with some missing. The sample has around 100,000 clones, approximately 80% seen once. Sequenced sample: peripheral blood. The receptors shown here come from a woman in her sixties or seventies with acute or convalescent COVID-19.

This clone is a singleton in its sample. The rearrangement links TRBV13 to TRBJ1-1; D not resolved. The CDR3 loop spans 13 amino acids. The germline CDR1 and CDR2 sequences are PRHDT and FYEKMQ (reference sequence). The V and J ends lost 5 bases and 0 bases respectively, with 7 bases between them. CDR3 coding DNA: TGTGCCAGCAGCCCTACCTTGAACACTGAAGCTTTCTTT. Protein sequence: CASSPTLNTEAFF.

The chain links TRBV6-1 to TRBJ1-5; D remains unclear. Between the trimmed V and J ends, which lost 2 bases and 4 bases, there was a span of 6 bases. From germline, CDR1 is MNHNS and CDR2 SASEGT. The CDR3 covers 13 residues. This chain's CDR3 is CASSEMSNQPQHF. The CDR3 region has the DNA TGTGCCAGCAGTGAAATGAGTAATCAGCCCCAGCATTTT.

The V call is TRBV5-1, the J call TRBJ1-6; 8 bases map to TRBD1. Germline CDR1 SGHRS, CDR2 YFSETQ. V trimming: 0 bases; J trimming: 10 bases; junction bases outside the gene matches: 6. This CDR3 region has 15 residues. CDR3 in DNA: TGCGCCAGCAGCTTGGGAGGACAGGGACGCTCACCCCTCCACTTT. Amino acids: CASSLGGQGRSPLHF.

The CDR3 sequence is CASSLAAASRNEQFF. The CDR3 nucleotides are TGCGCCAGCAGCTTGGCCGCTGCTAGCCGGAATGAGCAGTTCTTC. The V gene is TRBV5-1, the J gene TRBJ2-1; D is possibly TRBD2 (5 bases). The V end was cut by 0 bases, the J end by 7 bases, with 14 bases between. There are 15 residues in the CDR3. Germline CDR1 is SGHRS and CDR2 is YFSETQ.

The rearrangement links TRBV13 to TRBJ2-7, with D possibly matching TRBD2 (7 bases). Per the germline V gene, CDR1 is PRHDT and CDR2 is FYEKMQ (reference sequence). Trimming pared 3 bases from V and 2 bases from J, leaving 14 bases between. The CDR3 is 15 amino acids. The CDR3 spells CASSFIGGRAYEQYF. CDR3 DNA: TGTGCCAGCAGCTTTATCGGGGGGCGAGCCTACGAGCAGTACTTC.

This clone has just a few counts. This chain joins TRBV6-4 and TRBJ2-1, with TRBD2 matching over 7 bases. With 4 bases clipped from V and 3 bases from J, the junction kept 6 bases outside the gene matches. Germline loops: CDR1 MRHNA, CDR2 SNTAGT. The CDR3 sequence is 15 residues long. The CDR3 sequence: CASSVGLADYNEQFF. DNA for the CDR3: TGTGCCAGCAGTGTCGGGCTAGCGGACTACAATGAGCAGTTCTTC.

The rearrangement links TRBV12-3 or TRBV12-4 to TRBJ1-1; 7 nucleotides align to TRBD1. Trimming cost V 8 bases and J 3 bases; bases outside gene matches: 6. The CDR3 is 13 amino acids. In DNA form, the CDR3 reads TGTGCCAGCTGGGCGACAGGGTACACTGAAGCTTTCTTT. Residues: CASWATGYTEAFF.

V is TRBV2 and J is TRBJ1-2; 9 nucleotides align to TRBD1. The V segment lost 6 bases and the J segment 7 bases; nucleotides outside the gene matches: 9. CDR1 and CDR2 from the germline V gene are SNHLY and FYNNEI. The CDR3 loop spans 14 amino acids. The DNA for the CDR3 is TGTGCCAGCAGCTCGGACAGGGGAGAGTTTGGCTACACCTTC. Translation: CASSSDRGEFGYTF.

The chain is built from TRBV10-3 and TRBJ2-5; TRBD2 matches at 12 bases. This CDR3 is 17 amino acids long. Per germline, CDR1 ENHRY and CDR2 SYGVKD. After removal of 6 bases from V and 5 bases from J, the junction contained 13 bases not matched to a gene. CDR3 amino acids: CAISPLAGGLGTETQYF. The CDR3 DNA reads TGTGCCATCAGCCCGCTAGCGGGGGGGCTAGGAACGGAGACCCAGTACTTC.

The CDR3 region is CASSRTGGNSPLHF. The CDR3 DNA is TGCGCCAGCAGCCGAACAGGGGGTAATTCACCCCTCCACTTT. The chain carries TRBV5-1 and TRBJ1-6, with TRBD1 identical over 8 bases. The germline V gene encodes CDR1 SGHRS and CDR2 YFSETQ. The CDR3 is 14 amino acids. The ends lost 4 bases at V and 6 bases at J; junction bases unmatched: 3.

The chain carries TRBV28 and TRBJ2-1; TRBD1 is a possible D gene (5 bases). Looked up from germline, CDR1 is MDHEN and CDR2 is SYDVKM. This CDR3 has 13 residues. V lost 5 bases and J lost 7, with 12 bases in between. The chain's CDR3 is CASSPPTDNEQFF. The CDR3 bases are TGTGCCAGCAGTCCCCCGACAGATAATGAGCAGTTCTTC.

This sequence joins TRBV6-5 and TRBJ1-2; D unresolved. The CDR3 totals 14 residues. The germline gives CDR1 MNHEY, CDR2 SVGAGI. V gave up 7 bases and J gave up 2 bases, with 14 bases separating them. The CDR3: CASKKTASNYGYTF. CDR3 DNA sequence: TGTGCCAGCAAAAAAACCGCTAGCAACTATGGCTACACCTTC.

The CDR3 loop reads CASRSTGQGNTEAFF. The CDR3 coding sequence is TGTGCCAGTAGATCGACAGGACAGGGAAACACTGAAGCTTTCTTT. The J gene is TRBJ1-1, the V gene TRBV19; TRBD1 aligns across 8 bases. V shed 6 bases and J 2 bases; nucleotides not matched to a gene: 8. Germline loops: CDR1 LNHDA, CDR2 SQIVND (reference sequence). The CDR3 covers 15 residues.

The chain is built from TRBV7-9 and TRBJ2-3; TRBD1 matches at 7 bases. Germline loops: CDR1 SEHNR, CDR2 FQNEAQ (reference sequence). This CDR3 comprises 17 residues. After removal of 5 bases from V and 0 bases from J, the junction contained 11 bases not matched to a gene. CDR3 region: CASSKRTGATSTDTQYF. CDR3 bases: TGTGCCAGCAGCAAGCGGACAGGAGCTACTAGCACAGATACGCAGTATTTT.

This clone was seen just once. The rearrangement links TRBV5-5 to TRBJ2-5, with a tentative D call TRBD2 (6 bases). V shed 2 bases and J shed 5 bases, with 22 bases lying between them. Germline V gives CDR1 SGHKS, CDR2 YYEKEE (reference sequence). This CDR3 has 17 amino acids. CDR3 amino acids: CASSFRGTQALGETQYF. In DNA form, the CDR3 reads TGTGCCAGCAGCTTCCGCGGGACGCAAGCTTTGGGGGAGACCCAGTACTTC.

The rearrangement links TRBV11-2 to TRBJ2-7; D uncertain. V was shortened by 2 bases and J by 7 bases, with 18 bases between the two germline ends. CDR3 length equals 15 residues. Per the germline V gene, CDR1 is SGHAT and CDR2 is FQNNGV. In nucleotides, the CDR3 is TGTGCCAGCAGCTTATATATGGCAGGAACCTTAGAGCAGTACTTC. It yields the protein CASSLYMAGTLEQYF.

The chain combines TRBV9 with TRBJ1-3, with 7 positions matching TRBD1. In germline, CDR1 is SGDLS, CDR2 YYNGEE. The trim removed 4 bases at V and 4 bases at J, leaving 8 bases unmatched. The CDR3 is made up of 15 amino acids. The CDR3 nucleotides are TGTGCCAGCAGCCCGGGGACAGAGGCGGGAAACACCATATATTTT. Amino acid sequence: CASSPGTEAGNTIYF.